Listed below are T cell receptor beta chains from one sample, sequenced in a study of molecular identifiers for immune sequencing clone quantification. One entry per CDR3 protein, called by TCRdb with MiXCR from the PCR reads. Of approximately 680,000 distinct CDR3 sequences listed, roughly 27% are singletons. Source material: naive CD8+ T cells from blood, with Jurkat cell RNA spiked in. Receptors were obtained from a human donor in good health. Some libraries in this study had Jurkat cell RNA spiked in. Each CDR3 is given with its conserved first and last residue. The D gene is left open where the match is weak. Where a row states a size, it is once, few, many or the class of an expanded clone; other rows omit it.

d_call j_call v_call clone_size cdr3_aa cdr3_nt
. TRBJ1-2 TRBV14 . CASSTPGGHGYTF TGTGCCAGCAGCACGCCTGGGGGGCATGGCTACACCTTC
TRBD1 TRBJ1-4 TRBV5-1 many CASSSLTGMNEKLFF TGCGCCAGCAGCTCGCTGACAGGGATGAATGAAAAACTGTTTTTT
TRBD2 TRBJ2-1 TRBV4-3 few CASSDGTSGGAEQFF TGCGCCAGCAGCGATGGGACTAGCGGGGGGGCAGAGCAGTTCTTC
. TRBJ1-4 TRBV4-3 few CASSPFWATNEKLFF TGCGCCAGCAGCCCCTTCTGGGCAACTAATGAAAAACTGTTTTTT
TRBD2 TRBJ2-2 TRBV28 . CASSLLAGVSGELFF TGTGCCAGCAGTTTGCTAGCGGGAGTGAGCGGGGAGCTGTTTTTT
. TRBJ2-6 TRBV15 . CATSRVLAGSGANVLTF TGTGCCACCAGCAGAGTTTTGGCGGGTTCCGGGGCCAACGTCCTGACTTTC
TRBD2 TRBJ2-1 TRBV24-1 many CATKAGGGEQFF TGTGCCACCAAAGCGGGAGGAGGTGAGCAGTTCTTC
. TRBJ2-2 TRBV19 . CASSPMGGAGELFF TGTGCCAGTAGTCCTATGGGGGGCGCCGGGGAGCTGTTTTTT
TRBD1 TRBJ2-2 TRBV10-3 . CAISVQGATGELFF TGTGCCATCAGTGTACAGGGGGCTACCGGGGAGCTGTTTTTT
TRBD2 TRBJ2-7 TRBV9 . CASSAGGLAGSYEQYF TGTGCCAGCAGCGCGGGGGGACTAGCGGGCAGCTACGAGCAGTACTTC
TRBD2 TRBJ2-3 TRBV7-6 . CASSLETSGLGPDTQYF TGTGCCAGCAGCTTAGAGACTAGCGGGCTCGGCCCAGATACGCAGTATTTT
. TRBJ2-4 TRBV29-1 . CSVGGTENIQYF TGCAGCGTTGGGGGGACGGAAAACATTCAGTACTTC
. TRBJ2-5 TRBV7-9 many CASSLGGAKETQYF TGTGCCAGCAGCTTAGGAGGGGCCAAAGAGACCCAGTACTTC
. TRBJ2-7 TRBV9 many CASSVGGNYEQYF TGTGCCAGCAGCGTAGGGGGAAACTACGAGCAGTACTTC
TRBD2 TRBJ2-7 TRBV10-3 . CAISEPSGGSYEQYF TGTGCCATCAGTGAGCCTAGCGGGGGTTCCTACGAGCAGTACTTC
. TRBJ2-1 TRBV4-3 . CASSPEIAMVEQFF TGCGCCAGCAGCCCAGAAATAGCCATGGTGGAGCAGTTCTTC
TRBD1 TRBJ2-7 TRBV4-3 many CASSQVSWDSEQYF TGCGCCAGCAGCCAAGTCTCTTGGGACAGCGAGCAGTACTTC
TRBD1 TRBJ2-7 TRBV10-1 few CASSELGFFGSGTAILDEQYF TGCGCCAGCAGTGAGTTAGGGTTCTTTGGGTCCGGGACAGCGATTTTGGACGAGCAGTACTTC
. TRBJ1-5 TRBV4-3 many CASSRTQTSNQPQHF TGCGCCAGCAGCCGAACACAGACTAGCAATCAGCCCCAGCATTTT
TRBD1 TRBJ2-2 TRBV4-1 few CASSQHRGRFTGELFF TGCGCCAGCAGCCAACACAGGGGGCGCTTCACCGGGGAGCTGTTTTTT
TRBD1 TRBJ1-1 TRBV7-9 many CASSFTGTGVGTEAFF TGTGCCAGCAGCTTTACCGGGACAGGGGTTGGGACTGAAGCTTTCTTT
. TRBJ1-5 TRBV27 few CASSFGIGGNQPQHF TGTGCCAGCAGTTTTGGGATCGGTGGCAATCAGCCCCAGCATTTT
. TRBJ2-7 TRBV5-1 many CASSALDTAYEQYF TGCGCCAGCAGCGCACTAGACACAGCCTACGAGCAGTACTTC
TRBD1 TRBJ2-7 TRBV6-6 . CASSPWDRVAYEQYF TGTGCCAGCAGTCCGTGGGACAGGGTGGCCTACGAGCAGTACTTC